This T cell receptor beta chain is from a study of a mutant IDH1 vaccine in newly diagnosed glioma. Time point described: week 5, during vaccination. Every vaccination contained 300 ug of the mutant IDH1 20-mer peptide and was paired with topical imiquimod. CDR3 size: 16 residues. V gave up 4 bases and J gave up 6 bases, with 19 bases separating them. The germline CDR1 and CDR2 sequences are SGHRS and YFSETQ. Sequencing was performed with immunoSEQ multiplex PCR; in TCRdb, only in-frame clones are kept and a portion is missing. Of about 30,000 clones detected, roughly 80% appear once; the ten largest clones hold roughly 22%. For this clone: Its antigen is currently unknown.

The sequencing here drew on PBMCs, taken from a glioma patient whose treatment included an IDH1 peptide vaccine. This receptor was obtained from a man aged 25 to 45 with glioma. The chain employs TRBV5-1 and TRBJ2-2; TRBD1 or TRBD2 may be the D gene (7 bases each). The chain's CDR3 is CASSNRQGGSAGELFF. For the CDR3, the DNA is TGCGCCAGCAGCAATAGACAGGGAGGGTCGGCCGGGGAGCTGTTTTTT.